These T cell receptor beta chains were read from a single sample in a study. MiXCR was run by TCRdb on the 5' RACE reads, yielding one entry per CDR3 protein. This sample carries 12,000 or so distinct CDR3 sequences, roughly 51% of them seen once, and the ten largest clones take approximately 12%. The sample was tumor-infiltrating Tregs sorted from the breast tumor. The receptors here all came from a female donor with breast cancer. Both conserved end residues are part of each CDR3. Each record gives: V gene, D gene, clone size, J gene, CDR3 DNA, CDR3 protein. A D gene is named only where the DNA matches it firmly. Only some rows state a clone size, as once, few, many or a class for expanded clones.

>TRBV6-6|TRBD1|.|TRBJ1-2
TGTGCCAGCACCAGACAGGGTGAGAACTATGGCTACACCTTC
CASTRQGENYGYTF
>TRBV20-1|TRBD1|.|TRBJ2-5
TGCAGTGCTACCAGACCGGGACAGGGGGAGACCCAGTACTTC
CSATRPGQGETQYF
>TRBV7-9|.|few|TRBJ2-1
TGTGCCAGCAGCCCTCACAATGAGCAGTTCTTC
CASSPHNEQFF
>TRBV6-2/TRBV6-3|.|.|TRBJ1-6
TGTGCCAGCAGTTACTCCCGAGGACAGATTTCACCCCTCCACTTT
CASSYSRGQISPLHF
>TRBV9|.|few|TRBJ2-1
TGTGCCAGCAGCGTAGGGCAGATTAACAATGAGCAGTTCTTC
CASSVGQINNEQFF
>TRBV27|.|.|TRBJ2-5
TGTGCCAGCAGTTTCCGGGGGGCAGGGGAGACCCAGTACTTC
CASSFRGAGETQYF
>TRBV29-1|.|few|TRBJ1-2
TGCAGCGCTGTTTCTAACTATGGCTACACCTTC
CSAVSNYGYTF
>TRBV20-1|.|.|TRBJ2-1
TGCAGTGCTAAAGACCGGAGCTCCTACAATGAGCAGTTCTTC
CSAKDRSSYNEQFF
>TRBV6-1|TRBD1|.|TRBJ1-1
TGTGCCAGCACGAGGACAGGCGAAGCTTTCTTT
CASTRTGEAFF
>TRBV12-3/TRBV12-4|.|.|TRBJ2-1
TGTGCCAGCAGTCTAGGCGGATTTTATGAGCAGTTCTTC
CASSLGGFYEQFF
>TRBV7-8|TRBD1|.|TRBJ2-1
TGTGCCAGCAGCTTTGGACAGGCCACCCACAATGAGCAGTTCTTC
CASSFGQATHNEQFF
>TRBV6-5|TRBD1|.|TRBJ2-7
TGTGCCAGCAGTTACATAACGACAGGGGATGGGTACGAGCAGTACTTC
CASSYITTGDGYEQYF
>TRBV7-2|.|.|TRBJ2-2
TGTGCCAGCAGCTTTGGACGGTCCGGGGAGCTGTTTTTT
CASSFGRSGELFF
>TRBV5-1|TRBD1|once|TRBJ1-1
TGCGCCAGCAGCTTGGGGGGACAGGGGCCATCAGCTTCCTTT
CASSLGGQGPSASF
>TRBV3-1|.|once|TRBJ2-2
TGTGCCAGCAGCCAAGTTAACACCGGGGAGCTGTTTTTT
CASSQVNTGELFF
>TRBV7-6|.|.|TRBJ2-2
TGTGCCAGCAGCTCAGTCCAGACGAACACCGGGGAGCTGTTTTTT
CASSSVQTNTGELFF
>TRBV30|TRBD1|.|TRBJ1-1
TGTGCCTGGAGCGGACAGGGGAACACTGAAGCTTTCTTT
CAWSGQGNTEAFF
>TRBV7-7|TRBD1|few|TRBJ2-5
TGTGCTAGCAGCCCGACAGGGCAAGAGACCCAGTACTTC
CASSPTGQETQYF
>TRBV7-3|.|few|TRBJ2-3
TGTGCCAGCAGCTTGACAGACAGCACAGATACGCAGTATTTT
CASSLTDSTDTQYF
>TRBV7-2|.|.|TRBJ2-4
TGTGCCAGCAGCTTAGGCCGTCTGCCGTACTTC
CASSLGRLPYF
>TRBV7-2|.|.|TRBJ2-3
TGTGCCAGCAGCACATACACAGATACGCAGTATTTT
CASSTYTDTQYF
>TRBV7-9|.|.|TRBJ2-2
TGTGCCAGCAGCTTAGGTCTGAACACCGGGGAGCTGTTTTTT
CASSLGLNTGELFF
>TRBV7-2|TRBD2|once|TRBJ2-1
TGCGCCAGCAGCTACCAGCCTAGCGGGACTTACAATGAGCAGTTCTTC
CASSYQPSGTYNEQFF
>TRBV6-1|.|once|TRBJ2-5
TGTGCCAGCAGTGAAGGTGTGGCGCGGGGTCAAGAGACCCAGTACTTC
CASSEGVARGQETQYF
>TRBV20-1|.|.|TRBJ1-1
TGCAGTGCTAGATGGGCAGGGATTCTGGAAGCTTTCTTT
CSARWAGILEAFF
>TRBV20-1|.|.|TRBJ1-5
TGCAGTGCTAGTCAGGTTTTAGGACAGCCCCAGCATTTT
CSASQVLGQPQHF
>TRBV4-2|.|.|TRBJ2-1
TGTGCCAGCAGCTCCGGGTCTAGCTCCTACAATGAGCAGTTCTTC
CASSSGSSSYNEQFF
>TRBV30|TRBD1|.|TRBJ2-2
TGTGCCTGGAGGGGACAGGGACGTGACACCGGGGAGCTGTTTTTT
CAWRGQGRDTGELFF
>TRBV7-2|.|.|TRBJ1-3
TGTGCCAGCAGCTTATCGTCCAGGTCTGGAAACACCATATATTTT
CASSLSSRSGNTIYF
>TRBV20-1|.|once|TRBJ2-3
TGCAGTGCTCTTAAAATCCCCAGCACAGATACGCAGTATTTT
CSALKIPSTDTQYF
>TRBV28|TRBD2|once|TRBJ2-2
TGTGCCAGCAGTTTACTAGCGGGACGGGTCGGGGAGCTGTTTTTT
CASSLLAGRVGELFF
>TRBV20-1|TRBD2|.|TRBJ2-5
TGCAGTGCTCACCGGACTAGCGGGAGTGAGACCCAGTACTTC
CSAHRTSGSETQYF
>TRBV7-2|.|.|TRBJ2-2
TGTGCCTGCAGCTCTCGACTAGTGGGCACCGGGGAGCTGTTTTTT
CACSSRLVGTGELFF
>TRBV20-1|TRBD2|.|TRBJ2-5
TGCAGTGCTACCTGGACTAGCGGGAGGGAGACCCAGTACTTC
CSATWTSGRETQYF
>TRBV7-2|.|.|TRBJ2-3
TGTGCCAGCAGCCCAGGAATTGTAGCCGCAGATACGCAGTATTTT
CASSPGIVAADTQYF
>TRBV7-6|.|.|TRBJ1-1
TGTGCCAGCAGCTTAGTGAACACTGAAGCTTTCTTT
CASSLVNTEAFF
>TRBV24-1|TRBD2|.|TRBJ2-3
TGTGCCACCAGTGACAGATCGGGACTAGCGGTTCAGGATACGCAGTATTTT
CATSDRSGLAVQDTQYF
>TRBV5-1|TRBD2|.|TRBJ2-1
TGCGCCAGCAGCTTACTAGCGGGAGGGGGCAATGAGCAGTTCTTC
CASSLLAGGGNEQFF
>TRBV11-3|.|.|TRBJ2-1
TGTGCCAGCAGCCCTAGCCACGCTTCCAATGAGCAGTTCTTC
CASSPSHASNEQFF
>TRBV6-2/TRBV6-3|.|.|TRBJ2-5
TGTGCCAGCACCACCCTCGTACGGGGCAGGGGAAGAGAGACCCAGTACTTC
CASTTLVRGRGRETQYF
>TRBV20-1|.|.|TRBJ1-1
TGCAGTGCCCCCTGGATGGGGGGCACTGAAGCTTTCTTT
CSAPWMGGTEAFF
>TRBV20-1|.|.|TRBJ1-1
TGCAGTGCCCTAGGACGGAAGAACACTGAAGCTTTCTTT
CSALGRKNTEAFF
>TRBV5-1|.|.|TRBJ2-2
TGCGCCAGCAGCTTGGATGGTGGCGGGTTCACCGGGGAGCTGTTTTTT
CASSLDGGGFTGELFF
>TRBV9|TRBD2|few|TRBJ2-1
TGTGCCAGCAGCCCCCATAGCGGGAGGGAAAATGAGCAGTTCTTC
CASSPHSGRENEQFF
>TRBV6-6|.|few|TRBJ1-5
TGTGCCAGCAGCCCTGGGGCGGGAGGGATGAATCAGCCCCAGCATTTT
CASSPGAGGMNQPQHF
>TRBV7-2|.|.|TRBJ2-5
TGTGCCAGCAGCCGAGACGGACGGAACCAAGAGACCCAGTACTTC
CASSRDGRNQETQYF
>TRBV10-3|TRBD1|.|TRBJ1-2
TGTGCCACCCGAGTTTCGACAGGGGCAAGTGGCTACACCTTC
CATRVSTGASGYTF
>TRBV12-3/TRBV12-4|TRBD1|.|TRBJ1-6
TGTGCCAGCAGACAGGGGAATTCACCCCTCCACTTT
CASRQGNSPLHF